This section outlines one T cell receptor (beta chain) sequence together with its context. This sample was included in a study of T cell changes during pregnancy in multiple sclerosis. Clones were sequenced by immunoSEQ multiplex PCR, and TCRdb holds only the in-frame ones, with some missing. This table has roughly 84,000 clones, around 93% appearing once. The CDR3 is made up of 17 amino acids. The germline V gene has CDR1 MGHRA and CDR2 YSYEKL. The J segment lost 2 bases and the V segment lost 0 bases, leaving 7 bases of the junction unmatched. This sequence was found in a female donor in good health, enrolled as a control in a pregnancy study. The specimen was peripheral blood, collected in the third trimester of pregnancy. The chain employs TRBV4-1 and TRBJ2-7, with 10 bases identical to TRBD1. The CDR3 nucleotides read TGCGCCAGCAGCCAAGATCGGACGGGGACAGGGGCCTACGAGCAGTACTTC. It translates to CASSQDRTGTGAYEQYF.